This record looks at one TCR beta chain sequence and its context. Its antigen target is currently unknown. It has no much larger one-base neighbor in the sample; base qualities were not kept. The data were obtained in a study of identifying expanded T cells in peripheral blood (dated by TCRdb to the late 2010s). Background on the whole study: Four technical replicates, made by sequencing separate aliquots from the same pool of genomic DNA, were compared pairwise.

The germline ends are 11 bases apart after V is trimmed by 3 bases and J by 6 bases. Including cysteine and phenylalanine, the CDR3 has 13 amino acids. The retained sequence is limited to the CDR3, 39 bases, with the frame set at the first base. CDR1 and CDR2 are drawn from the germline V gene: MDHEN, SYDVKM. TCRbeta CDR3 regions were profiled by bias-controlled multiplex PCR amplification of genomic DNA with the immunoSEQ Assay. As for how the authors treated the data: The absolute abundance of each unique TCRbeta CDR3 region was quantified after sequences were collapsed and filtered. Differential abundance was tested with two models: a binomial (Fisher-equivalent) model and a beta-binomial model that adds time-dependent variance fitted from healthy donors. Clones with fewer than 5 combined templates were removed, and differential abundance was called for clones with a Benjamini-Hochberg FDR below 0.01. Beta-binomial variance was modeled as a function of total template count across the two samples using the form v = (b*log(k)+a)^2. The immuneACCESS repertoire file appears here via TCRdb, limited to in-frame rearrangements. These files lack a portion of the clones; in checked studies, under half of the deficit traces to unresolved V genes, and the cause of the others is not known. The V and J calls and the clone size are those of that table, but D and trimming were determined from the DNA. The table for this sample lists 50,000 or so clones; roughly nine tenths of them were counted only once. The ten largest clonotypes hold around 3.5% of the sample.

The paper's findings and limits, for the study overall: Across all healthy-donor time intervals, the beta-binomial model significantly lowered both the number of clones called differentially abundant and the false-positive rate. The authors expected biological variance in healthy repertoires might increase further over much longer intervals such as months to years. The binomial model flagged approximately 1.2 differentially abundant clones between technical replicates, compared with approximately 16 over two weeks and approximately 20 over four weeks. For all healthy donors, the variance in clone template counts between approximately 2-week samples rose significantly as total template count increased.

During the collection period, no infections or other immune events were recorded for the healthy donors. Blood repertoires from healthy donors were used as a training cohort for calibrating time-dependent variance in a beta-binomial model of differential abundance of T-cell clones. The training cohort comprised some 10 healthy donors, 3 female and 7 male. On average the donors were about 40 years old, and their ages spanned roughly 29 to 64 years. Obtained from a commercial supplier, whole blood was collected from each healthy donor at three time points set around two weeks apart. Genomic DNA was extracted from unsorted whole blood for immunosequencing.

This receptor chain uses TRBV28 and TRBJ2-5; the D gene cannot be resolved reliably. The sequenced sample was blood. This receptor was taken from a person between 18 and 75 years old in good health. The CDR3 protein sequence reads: CASSLSISQTQYF. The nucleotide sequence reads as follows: TGTGCCAGCAGTTTGAGCATTTCCCAGACCCAGTACTTC.